This T cell receptor beta chain was observed in a study of T cell clonality in common variable immunodeficiency. General study points: Common variable immunodeficiency TCR beta sequences reportedly had fewer deletions and N-nucleotide insertions.

There are many counts of this clone. Its antigen is unidentified. Sequencing ends 3 residues short of the CDR3 end; the germline J gene provides the rest. Aged 9 to 64 years, CVID subjects averaged about 42 years old. Sequencing input was equivalent genomic DNA from CVID and controls. The assay was immunoSEQ multiplex PCR, and TCRdb's table has in-frame clones only and misses some. The sample counts some 26,000 clones, none seen once; the ten largest own approximately 3.8%. The junction had 14 bases not matched to a gene; V was cut back by 9 bases and J by 0 bases. The CDR3 covers 17 residues. Per germline, CDR1 SGHRS and CDR2 YFSETQ.

Sequencing was carried out using peripheral blood mononuclear cells. This chain links TRBV5-1 with TRBJ2-3; 9 bases are a match to TRBD2. The TCR was taken from a human donor with common variable immunodeficiency. CDR3 bases read: TGCGCCACCACCCGGGGTAGCGGGAGAGTCAGCACAGATACG. This encodes CATTRGSGRVSTDT. The entire CDR3 protein is CATTRGSGRVSTDTQYF.